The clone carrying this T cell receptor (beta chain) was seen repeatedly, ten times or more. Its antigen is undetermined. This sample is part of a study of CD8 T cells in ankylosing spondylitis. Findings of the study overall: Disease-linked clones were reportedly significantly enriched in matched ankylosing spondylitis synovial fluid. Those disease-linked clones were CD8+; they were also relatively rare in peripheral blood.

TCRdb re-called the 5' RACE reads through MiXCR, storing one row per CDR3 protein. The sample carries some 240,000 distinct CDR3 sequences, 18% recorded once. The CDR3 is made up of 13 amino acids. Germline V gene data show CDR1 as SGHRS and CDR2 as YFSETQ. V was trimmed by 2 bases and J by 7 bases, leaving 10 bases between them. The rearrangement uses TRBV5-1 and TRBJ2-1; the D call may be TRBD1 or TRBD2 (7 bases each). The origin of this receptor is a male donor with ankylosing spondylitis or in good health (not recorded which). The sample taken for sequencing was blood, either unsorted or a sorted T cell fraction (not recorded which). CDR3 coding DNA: TGCGCCAGCAGCTTCAGGGGGGGTAATGAGCAGTTCTTC. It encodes CASSFRGGNEQFF.